The clone carrying this T cell receptor beta chain has more than one count but fewer than ten. The sample belongs to a study of blood T cells in healthy people across ages. V lost 6 bases and J lost 7, with 18 bases in between. Germline V gene lookup returns CDR1 SGHTA and CDR2 FQGNSA. The CDR3 has 14 residues. The authors ran a second PCR of about 6 to 12 cycles using a sample-barcoded 5' primer and a J-beta primer mix. Individual samples furnished no less than 2.5 million CDR3-containing paired-end reads apiece. TCRdb re-called the 5' RACE reads with MiXCR, one entry per CDR3 protein. The sample yields 1.5 million or so distinct CDR3 sequences, about 42% seen once.

The TCR sequence derives from a woman under 30 in good health. This chain links TRBV7-2 with TRBJ1-2; a weak D match, TRBD1 (6 bases). Specimen: blood. This chain's CDR3 is CASRSPRGALGYTF. CDR3 bases: TGTGCCAGCAGATCCCCTCGGGGGGCTCTTGGCTACACCTTC.